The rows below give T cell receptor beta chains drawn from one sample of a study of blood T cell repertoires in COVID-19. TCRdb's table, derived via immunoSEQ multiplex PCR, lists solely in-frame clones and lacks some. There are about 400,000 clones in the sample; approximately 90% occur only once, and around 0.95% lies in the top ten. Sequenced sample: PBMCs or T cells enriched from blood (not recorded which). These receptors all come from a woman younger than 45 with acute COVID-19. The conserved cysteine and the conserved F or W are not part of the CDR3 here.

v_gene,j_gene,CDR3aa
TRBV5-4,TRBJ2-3,ASSSGLAGDTQY
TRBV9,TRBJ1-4,ASSVGGGADEKLF
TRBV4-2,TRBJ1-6,ASSRNRASSYNSPLH
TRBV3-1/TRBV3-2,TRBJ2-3,ASSQVVPPDTQY
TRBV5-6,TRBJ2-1,ASSIIAGLKDNEQF
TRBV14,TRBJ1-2,ASSLSPGYGYT
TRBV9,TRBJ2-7,ASSVSGTESYEQY
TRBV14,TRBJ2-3,ASSRRRSAGDTQY
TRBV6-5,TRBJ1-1,ASRTRQGNTEAF
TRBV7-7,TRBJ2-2,ASSTGGTGELF
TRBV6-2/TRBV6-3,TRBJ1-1,ASSSHSGVRGTTVAF
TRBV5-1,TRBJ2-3,ASSFGTGGDTQY
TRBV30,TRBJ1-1,AWSRGPGHTEAF
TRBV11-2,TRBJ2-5,ASSLDLLGTGFQETQY
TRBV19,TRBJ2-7,ASSSTQGGEQY
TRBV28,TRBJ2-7,ASSFTGTGLYEQY
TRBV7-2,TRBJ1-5,ASSLEGANQPQH
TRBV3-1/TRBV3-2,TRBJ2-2,ASSQGGQGRTGELF
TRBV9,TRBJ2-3,ASSVEGRGTDTQY
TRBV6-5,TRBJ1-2,ASISSWARYGYT
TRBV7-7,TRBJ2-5,ASSFLAGEVETQY
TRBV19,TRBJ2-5,ASSISGWETQY
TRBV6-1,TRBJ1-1,ASSATGGIGSTEAF
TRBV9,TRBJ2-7,ASPPSASSYEQY
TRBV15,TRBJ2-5,ATSILWGVETQY
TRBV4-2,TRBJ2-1,ASSQNNRGRLYNEQF
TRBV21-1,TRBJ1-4,APSRGTNHEKLF
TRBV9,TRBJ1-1,ASSVGIGGSANTEAF
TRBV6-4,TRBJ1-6,ASSDQGGNSPLH
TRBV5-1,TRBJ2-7,ASSNRYEQY
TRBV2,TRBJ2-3,ASSERSGGTDTQY
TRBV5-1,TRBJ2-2,ASSPRTGDTGELF
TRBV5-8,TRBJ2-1,AHTRRGGYNEQF
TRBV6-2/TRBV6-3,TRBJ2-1,ASSTIPTSGAYNEQF
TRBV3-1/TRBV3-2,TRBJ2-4,ASSQTGQGLAKNIQY
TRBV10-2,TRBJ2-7,ASSRTSGDYEQY
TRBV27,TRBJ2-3,ASRRPGLGYADTQY
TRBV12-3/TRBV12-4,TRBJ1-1,ASSRVNTEAF
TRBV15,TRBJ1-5,ATSRDRTNQPQH
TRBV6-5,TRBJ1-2,ASRDPSRGYT
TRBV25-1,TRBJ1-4,ASSEYGQGGEKLF
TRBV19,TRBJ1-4,ASSIAVATNEKLF
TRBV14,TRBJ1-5,ASSQEGGQGDQPQH
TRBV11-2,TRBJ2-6,ASSSDSHSGANVLT
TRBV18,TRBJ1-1,ASSRTGTGDTEAF